This T cell receptor beta chain appears in the sequencing data of a study of blood T cell repertoires in COVID-19. Whole-study context: COVID-19 samples from acute and convalescent phases originated in the United States, Italy and Spain. Sources were T cells, B-cell-depleted T cells, or PBMCs; the material itself was cDNA or gDNA.

The V gene's germline CDR1 is SGHKS and CDR2 YYEKEE (reference sequence). Trimming took 1 base from V and 1 from J, leaving 8 bases between them. The CDR3 runs 14 residues. In the original analysis: Amplification of reference gene primers was used by the study to estimate nucleated cell counts. The method was immunoSEQ multiplex PCR; TCRdb's version includes in-frame clones alone and lacks a portion of them. V and J calls and clone size come straight from that table; D and trimming were deduced from the DNA. This table holds 130,000 to 150,000 clones, around 82% found once. This chain links TRBV5-5 with TRBJ1-1; D gene unclear. The sample was peripheral blood. The sequence derives from a human donor with acute or convalescent COVID-19. The donor label of this sample is uncertain. The CDR3 protein is CASSLFVRNTEAFF. DNA of the CDR3: TGTGCCAGCAGCTTGTTCGTGAGGAACACTGAAGCTTTCTTT.